This is a list of T cell receptor beta chains from one sample in a study of blood T cell repertoires in COVID-19. The assay was immunoSEQ multiplex PCR, and TCRdb's table has in-frame clones only and misses some. The table has approximately 140,000 clones, 87% seen once; the top ten hold approximately 6.2%. Sequencing used peripheral blood. These receptors all come from a man older than 75 with acute or convalescent COVID-19. The CDR3 runs from the conserved cysteine through the conserved F or W. A D gene is named only where the DNA matches it firmly. Clone size appears in some rows only: once, few, many, or a class for an expanded clone.

d_gene,abundance,j_gene,v_gene,CDR3aa,CDR3nt
-,few,TRBJ1-4,TRBV4-1,CASSQGGATNEKLFF,TGCGCCAGCAGCCAAGGGGGGGCAACTAATGAAAAACTGTTTTTT
TRBD1,-,TRBJ1-5,TRBV12-3/TRBV12-4,CASRQGGNQPQHF,TGTGCCAGCAGGCAGGGGGGCAATCAGCCCCAGCATTTT
-,-,TRBJ2-5,TRBV7-2,CASSLARIARYQETQYF,TGTGCCAGCAGCTTAGCGCGTATAGCGCGGTACCAAGAGACCCAGTACTTC
-,-,TRBJ2-5,TRBV18,CASSPLTAGGETQYF,TGTGCCAGCTCACCACTTACAGCGGGTGGGGAGACCCAGTACTTC
-,-,TRBJ1-1,TRBV5-1,CASSGSSLNTEAFF,TGCGCCAGCAGCGGGTCTAGCTTGAACACTGAAGCTTTCTTT
TRBD2,-,TRBJ2-1,TRBV7-6,CASSLGTSGSNEQFF,TGTGCCAGCAGCTTAGGGACTAGCGGGAGCAATGAGCAGTTCTTC
TRBD2,-,TRBJ2-1,TRBV29-1,CSVFPAGTSDNNEQFF,TGCAGCGTTTTTCCCGCCGGGACTAGCGACAACAATGAGCAGTTCTTC
TRBD1,-,TRBJ2-1,TRBV7-9,CASSFLTGTYNEQFF,TGTGCCAGCAGCTTCCTGACAGGGACCTACAATGAGCAGTTCTTC
-,-,TRBJ2-2,TRBV10-3,CAITVNTGELFF,TGTGCCATCACGGTGAACACCGGGGAGCTGTTTTTT
-,-,TRBJ1-1,TRBV2,CASSEARAFF,TGTGCCAGCAGTGAAGCGCGAGCTTTCTTT
-,once,TRBJ2-1,TRBV10-3,CAISVGGSYNEQFF,TGTGCCATCAGTGTTGGGGGCTCTTACAATGAGCAGTTCTTC
TRBD1,-,TRBJ2-7,TRBV5-1,CASGGQTGTGEQYF,TGCGCCAGCGGGGGACAGACCGGCACGGGCGAGCAGTACTTC
-,-,TRBJ1-1,TRBV28,CASSSQQGRRTEAFF,TGTGCCAGCAGTTCCCAACAGGGTAGACGGACTGAAGCTTTCTTT
-,-,TRBJ1-2,TRBV7-2,CASSSRESGNYGYTF,TGTGCCAGCAGCTCTAGGGAGTCGGGGAACTATGGCTACACCTTC
-,-,TRBJ1-1,TRBV5-1,CASSLDSLNTEAFF,TGCGCCAGCAGCTTGGACAGTCTGAACACTGAAGCTTTCTTT
TRBD2,-,TRBJ2-3,TRBV28,CASILTSGERDTQYF,TGTGCCAGCATTCTGACTAGCGGGGAAAGAGATACGCAGTATTTT
-,-,TRBJ2-2,TRBV3-1/TRBV3-2,CASSHGQGPSGGELFF,TGTGCCAGCAGCCATGGGCAGGGGCCCTCCGGCGGGGAGCTGTTTTTT
-,-,TRBJ2-1,TRBV14,CASSQDFGRQFF,TGTGCCAGCAGCCAAGATTTTGGGAGGCAGTTCTTC
TRBD1,-,TRBJ1-6,TRBV5-1,CASSPTGAGSPLHF,TGCGCCAGCAGCCCTACAGGGGCGGGCTCACCCCTCCACTTT
-,-,TRBJ1-6,TRBV5-1,CASSPTELSSYNSPLHF,TGCGCCAGCAGCCCGACAGAGCTTAGCTCCTATAATTCACCCCTCCACTTT
-,once,TRBJ2-2,TRBV2,CASVRDPVDTGELFF,TGTGCCAGCGTCAGGGATCCTGTTGACACCGGGGAGCTGTTTTTT
TRBD1,-,TRBJ2-2,TRBV7-8,CASSLVGGNTGELFF,TGTGCCAGCAGCTTAGTAGGGGGCAATACCGGGGAGCTGTTTTTT
-,-,TRBJ2-4,TRBV2,CASSEAEDIPKNIQYF,TGTGCCAGCAGTGAAGCGGAAGACATTCCCAAAAACATTCAGTACTTC
TRBD1,-,TRBJ2-7,TRBV7-6,CASSSEGTGGSEQYF,TGTGCCAGCAGCTCCGAGGGGACAGGGGGAAGCGAGCAGTACTTC
-,-,TRBJ2-5,TRBV11-2,CASSPRIRGRQETQYF,TGTGCCAGCAGCCCCCGGATCCGAGGCCGACAAGAGACCCAGTACTTC
TRBD1,-,TRBJ2-7,TRBV7-9,CASSLSTGTVHYEQYF,TGTGCCAGCAGCTTATCAACCGGGACAGTACACTACGAGCAGTACTTC
TRBD1,-,TRBJ1-4,TRBV27,CASSLDRAPAREKLFF,TGTGCCAGCAGCCTTGACAGGGCACCCGCTAGGGAAAAACTGTTTTTT
-,-,TRBJ1-6,TRBV5-6,CASSLPVSYNSPLHF,TGTGCCAGCAGCTTGCCGGTCTCCTATAATTCACCCCTCCACTTT
-,-,TRBJ2-1,TRBV21-1,CASSKDYSARSYNEQFF,TGTGCCAGCAGCAAAGACTATAGCGCTCGCTCCTACAATGAGCAGTTCTTC
TRBD1,-,TRBJ1-2,TRBV28,CASSPWDSYGYTF,TGTGCCAGCAGTCCCTGGGACAGCTATGGCTACACCTTC
-,few,TRBJ2-1,TRBV5-1,CASSFLGRSNEQFF,TGCGCCAGCAGCTTCCTAGGAAGGAGCAATGAGCAGTTCTTC